The 25 T cell receptor beta chains given below trace back to one sample, sequenced in a study of shared clonotypes between healthy human individuals. Here immunoSEQ multiplex PCR was the method, and the copy in TCRdb shows in-frame clones only, minus some. The sample lists over 950,000 clones, around three quarters seen once, with 0.89% in the top ten. Sequenced sample: memory CD4+ T cells from PBMCs. As for subset: CD45RA-negative fraction. Receptors were obtained from a man younger than 35 in good health. Some clones in this sample may be carry-over from other donors' samples.

The chain recombines TRBV18 with TRBJ2-7; D not resolved. Germline CDR1 KGHSH, CDR2 LQKENI. The CDR3 spans 15 residues. Trimming stripped 4 bases from V and 0 bases from J, with 13 bases between. CDR3 in DNA: TGTGCCAGCTCACTCCCCCCGGGCGGCTCCTACGAGCAGTACTTC. It codes for CASSLPPGGSYEQYF.

The chain joins TRBV2 to TRBJ1-2, with TRBD1 matching 7 bases. J lost 5 bases, V lost 4 bases, and 10 bases had no gene match. Germline CDR1 SNHLY, CDR2 FYNNEI. The CDR3 spans 15 residues. CDR3 bases: TGTGCCAGCAGTGGTCACAGGGGCAGGGATTATGGCTACACCTTC. Protein: CASSGHRGRDYGYTF.

V gene TRBV7-8 combines with J gene TRBJ1-2; the D gene is possibly TRBD1 (5 bases). There are 15 residues in the CDR3. V lost 1 base and J 1 base, leaving 10 bases between the germline ends. The germline V gene encodes CDR1 SGHVS and CDR2 FQNEAQ. The CDR3 DNA reads TGTGCCAGCAGCTTAGGTCTCAGGGTTAACTATGGCTACACCTTC. Protein product: CASSLGLRVNYGYTF.

The rearrangement uses TRBV2 and TRBJ2-7; a weak D match, TRBD1 (6 bases). The germline V and J ends were trimmed by 1 base and 1 base, with 11 bases remaining between them. The CDR3 sequence is 15 residues long. Germline V gene data show CDR1 as SNHLY and CDR2 as FYNNEI. The CDR3 loop is CASSEGGRTSYEQYF. CDR3 DNA: TGTGCCAGCAGTGAAGGGGGGCGGACTTCCTACGAGCAGTACTTC.

The V and J genes are TRBV2 and TRBJ2-3, with no clear D. The germline V and J ends were trimmed by 6 bases and 2 bases, with 15 bases remaining between them. The germline V gene has CDR1 SNHLY and CDR2 FYNNEI. The CDR3 sequence is 15 residues long. CDR3: CASRVNRGATDTQYF. CDR3 nucleotide sequence: TGTGCCAGCAGGGTGAACAGAGGAGCCACAGATACGCAGTATTTT.

V usage is TRBV7-9 and J usage is TRBJ2-1; 8 positions agree with TRBD2. J was trimmed by 5 bases and V by 3 bases; bases with no gene match: 6. This CDR3 spans 15 amino acids. CDR1 and CDR2 (germline): SEHNR, FQNEAQ (reference sequence). The CDR3 protein is CASSLGLVLHNEQFF. DNA of the CDR3: TGTGCCAGCAGCTTGGGACTAGTTTTGCACAATGAGCAGTTCTTC.

As for this clone: This specimen includes other DNA sequences encoding the same CDR3. This chain joins TRBV18 and TRBJ2-7, with TRBD2 identical over 7 bases. This CDR3 spans 13 amino acids. The V gene end was trimmed by 1 base and the J gene end by 7 bases; junction bases not matched to a gene: 4. Germline-derived CDR1 and CDR2 are KGHSH and LQKENI. For the CDR3, the DNA is TGTGCCAGCTCACCACGAGGGGAGGGAGAGCAGTACTTC. Protein sequence: CASSPRGEGEQYF.

This sequence joins TRBV7-6 and TRBJ1-1; a possible D gene is TRBD1 (5 bases). The germline V and J ends were trimmed by 5 bases and 3 bases, with 16 bases remaining between them. Per germline, CDR1 SGHVS and CDR2 FNYEAQ. The CDR3 is made up of 15 amino acids. CDR3 residues: CASSPGAGLDTEAFF. CDR3 sequence (DNA): TGTGCCAGCAGCCCCGGAGCAGGGTTGGACACTGAAGCTTTCTTT. Complete variable domain (other parts from reference TRBV7-6 and TRBJ1-1): GAGVSQSPRYKVTKRGQDVALRCDPISGHVSLYWYRQALGQGPEFLTYFNYEAQQDKSGLPNDRFSAERPEGSISTLTIQRTEQRDSAMYRCASSPGAGLDTEAFFGQGTRLTVV.

As regards this clone: This sample also contains other DNA sequences that code for the same CDR3. The chain combines TRBV14 with TRBJ1-1; D gene unclear. CDR1 and CDR2 (germline): SGHDN, FVKESK. The length of the CDR3 is 13 residues. Trimming left V 5 bases short and J 0 bases short, with 7 bases between. The CDR3 DNA is TGTGCCAGCAGCAGATCGATGAACACTGAAGCTTTCTTT. Translation gives CASSRSMNTEAFF.

The V and J genes are TRBV21-1 and TRBJ2-1; TRBD2, the table's D call, lacks a check against the DNA. TRBV21-1 is classified as a pseudogene. The CDR3 has 17 residues. The CDR3 DNA reads TGTGCCAGCAGCAAAGCGGCCAGCGGGGTCTCCTACAATGAGCAGTTCTTC. This translates into CASSKAASGVSYNEQFF.

V usage is TRBV11-2 and J usage is TRBJ2-1; the D gene is possibly TRBD2 (5 bases). Germline V gene data show CDR1 as SGHAT and CDR2 as FQNNGV. Trimming pared 3 bases from V and 12 bases from J, leaving 18 bases between. CDR3 length: 14 amino acids. The CDR3 DNA reads as TGTGCCAGCAGCTTTTCTTATAGCGCAATTGGGCAGTTCTTC. This gives the protein CASSFSYSAIGQFF.

Remarks on this clone: A much larger clonotype is one base distant, so this may be a read error. Distinct nucleotide sequences in the sample also encode this CDR3. The chain uses TRBV30 and TRBJ1-5; possibly TRBD1 for D (6 bases). There are 16 residues in the CDR3. Germline loops: CDR1 GTSNPN, CDR2 SVGIG (reference sequence). The CDR3 bases are TGTGCCTGGAGTGGCGGCGGGGGGCAGGAGAACCAGCCACAGCATTTT. Protein: CAWSGGGGQENQPQHF.

This clone was observed a few times. The chain couples TRBV7-2 to TRBJ1-1; D is possibly TRBD1 (5 bases). The CDR3 contains 15 residues. With 1 base removed from V and 6 bases from J, the gap between germline ends came to 15 bases. From germline, CDR1 is SGHTA and CDR2 FQGNSA. The CDR3 protein is CASSLEGSSRPEAFF. The CDR3 region has the DNA TGTGCCAGCAGCTTAGAGGGGAGCAGTCGTCCTGAAGCTTTCTTT.

This chain connects TRBV7-9 to TRBJ2-7, with TRBD1 matching 11 bases. V dropped 2 bases and J dropped 5; count of bases not matched to a gene: 5. The CDR3 has 15 amino acids. CDR1 is SEHNR, CDR2 FQNEAQ, per germline (reference sequence). The CDR3 region is CASSLYGTGGDEQYF. The CDR3 nucleotides are TGTGCCAGCAGCTTATACGGGACAGGGGGAGACGAGCAGTACTTC.

Notes on this clone: Other DNA sequences in this sample translate to the same CDR3. J is TRBJ2-7 and V is TRBV30, with D unresolved. Looked up from germline, CDR1 is GTSNPN and CDR2 is SVGIG (reference sequence). The CDR3 spans 14 residues. V lost 1 base, J lost 0 bases, and 10 bases lay in between. CDR3: CAWSGGRGSYEQYF. The CDR3 DNA reads TGTGCCTGGAGTGGCGGACGAGGCTCCTACGAGCAGTACTTC.

The chain carries TRBV2 and TRBJ2-3; 15 nucleotides line up with TRBD2. The V and J ends lost 4 bases and 0 bases, in that order; junction bases with no gene match: 8. The CDR3 contains 19 residues. CDR1 SNHLY and CDR2 FYNNEI come from the germline V gene. As DNA, the CDR3 is TGTGCCAGCAGTGGGGGACTAGCGGGAGGACCTACTAGCACAGATACGCAGTATTTT. As protein: CASSGGLAGGPTSTDTQYF.

As concerns this clone: Distinct nucleotide sequences in the sample also encode this CDR3. V usage is TRBV5-6 and J usage is TRBJ2-1; 7 bases align to TRBD1. V trimming: 2 bases; J trimming: 2 bases; junction bases outside the gene matches: 7. This CDR3 contains 16 residues. Germline assignment: CDR1 SGHDT and CDR2 YYEEEE. The CDR3 nucleotides read TGTGCCAGCAGCTTTGGTGGGACAGCCCCCTACAATGAGCAGTTCTTC. Translation: CASSFGGTAPYNEQFF.

The chain employs TRBV6-1 and TRBJ2-4; D is undetermined. Germline CDR1 reads MNHNS; CDR2 reads SASEGT. V was cut by 2 bases and J by 0 bases, with 11 bases left in between. The CDR3 consists of 16 residues. The CDR3 bases are TGTGCCAGCAGTGAATCATCGTGGACAGCCAAAAACATTCAGTACTTC. It encodes CASSESSWTAKNIQYF.

This chain joins TRBV11-2 and TRBJ2-3; D may correspond to TRBD1 or TRBD2 (5 bases each). Trimming removed 3 bases from V and 3 bases from J, with 10 bases in between. CDR1 and CDR2 from the germline V gene are SGHAT and FQNNGV. There are 14 residues in the CDR3. The DNA of the CDR3 is TGTGCCAGCAGCTTGGGACCGACGACAGATACGCAGTATTTT. Its translation: CASSLGPTTDTQYF.

The rearrangement links TRBV6-1 to TRBJ2-7; D is uncertain. With 7 bases removed from V and 1 base from J, the gap between germline ends came to 17 bases. This CDR3 comprises 15 residues. Germline CDR1 is MNHNS and CDR2 is SASEGT. The CDR3 here is CASTLDSLGSYEQYF. The CDR3 DNA sequence: TGTGCCAGCACCCTCGATTCCCTCGGATCCTACGAGCAGTACTTC.

The chain couples TRBV6-5 to TRBJ1-5; no reliable D call. The germline V and J ends were trimmed by 6 bases and 5 bases, with 17 bases remaining between them. The CDR3 runs 15 residues. CDR1 is MNHEY, CDR2 SVGAGI, per germline. CDR3 sequence: CASRSPGLGDQPQHF. The CDR3 bases are TGTGCCAGCAGATCTCCGGGGTTGGGTGATCAGCCCCAGCATTTT.

The chain carries TRBV10-3 and TRBJ2-5; TRBD1 is a possible D gene (5 bases). V was shortened by 6 bases and J by 5 bases, with 16 bases between the two germline ends. The CDR3 covers 14 residues. Germline V gene sequence: CDR1 ENHRY, CDR2 SYGVKD. The CDR3 region is CAIRADSGSETQYF. The CDR3, as DNA: TGTGCCATCAGGGCGGATTCAGGGTCGGAGACCCAGTACTTC.

This clone was seen a few times. J is TRBJ1-2 and V is TRBV25-1; the D gene is possibly TRBD1 (5 bases). CDR1 and CDR2 (germline): MGHDK, SYGVNS. V shed 2 bases and J shed 7 bases, with 5 bases lying between them. The CDR3 length is 11 residues. The CDR3 protein is CASSEGTGYTF. The CDR3 DNA reads as TGTGCCAGCAGTGAAGGGACTGGCTACACCTTC.

The rearrangement uses TRBV28 and TRBJ1-3, with D possibly being TRBD1 (5 bases). V lost 6 bases and J 11 bases, leaving 17 bases between the germline ends. This CDR3 region has 13 residues. The germline V gene encodes CDR1 MDHEN and CDR2 SYDVKM. CDR3 sequence (DNA): TGTGCCAGCAGCCCCCCCCAGGGATATCCCATATATTTT. This translates into CASSPPQGYPIYF.

Concerning this clone itself: A far larger clone differs by one base, so this is likely a read error. The chain recombines TRBV6-5 with TRBJ1-5; 10 bases agree with TRBD1. Germline V gene sequence: CDR1 MNHEY, CDR2 SVGAGI. The CDR3 sequence is 14 residues long. V dropped 5 bases and J dropped 7; count of bases not matched to a gene: 5. CDR3 in DNA: TGTGCCAGCAGTAGGGACAGGGGAGGCCAGCCCCAGCATTTT. It is translated as CASSRDRGGQPQHF.